This record covers a single TCR beta chain. Its antigen remains unidentified. The method was immunoSEQ multiplex PCR; TCRdb's version includes in-frame clones alone and lacks a portion of them. The sample comprises 95,000 to 150,000 clones, roughly 89% of which are singletons, and 5.4% rests with the top ten. The sample belongs to a study of T cell responses to AZD1222 COVID-19 vaccine. Background on the study: Doses given second, at about 4 or about 12 weeks, were pooled.

Trimming left V 3 bases short and J 0 bases short, with 18 bases between. The CDR3 length is 19 residues. CDR1 and CDR2 from the germline V gene are WNHNN and SYGVQD (reference sequence). Study results and limitations: Just a handful of people given AZD1222 tested seropositive at baseline. In a largely white British group with more females than males, clonal diversity was possibly underestimated.

This chain uses TRBV10-1 with TRBJ1-6; D is unresolved. Sequences were derived from peripheral blood, sampled on day 0 of AZD1222 vaccination. This receptor was taken from an adult in good health. The CDR3 protein is CASSDRQSHPHSYNSPLHF. The CDR3 DNA is TGCGCCAGCAGTGACAGGCAATCCCACCCGCACTCCTATAATTCACCCCTCCACTTT.